This T cell receptor (beta chain) was documented in a study of PD-L1 blockade in urothelial cancer. Study-wide context: Atezolizumab therapy began for patients in the mid-2010s, dosed at 1,200 mg intravenously every 3 weeks. Timepoints chosen for blood analysis were 3 weeks (second dose) and 6 weeks after treatment start.

On this clone: Antigen: not known.

The data were produced by immunoSEQ multiplex PCR, yet TCRdb's version contains in-frame clones alone and is incomplete. Here the sample spans just over 50,000 clones, approximately 83% being singletons. The CDR3 totals 15 residues. V lost 2 bases to trimming and J lost 10 bases; unmatched junction nucleotides: 16. Germline V gene sequence: CDR1 GTSNPN, CDR2 SVGIG (reference sequence). General study points: Clonality of blood TCR below the median before treatment predicted better survival.

This receptor was identified in a man between 60 and 70 years old with urothelial cancer. This material consisted of PBMCs, taken around atezolizumab (anti-PD-L1) treatment. This rearrangement joins TRBV30 to TRBJ2-7; TRBD1 aligns across 8 bases. In DNA form, the CDR3 reads TGTGCCTGGAGTCTCACGTCCCGGGACAGGATGCAACAGTACTTC. It codes for CAWSLTSRDRMQQYF.